This entry lists 2 T cell receptor beta chains sequenced from one sample in a study of blood T cell repertoires in COVID-19. The repertoire was sequenced with immunoSEQ multiplex PCR; TCRdb's copy has only in-frame clones and lacks some. Here the sample spans 200,000 to 300,000 clones, about 87% being singletons. Input material: peripheral blood. Every receptor here comes from a woman aged 60 to 75 with COVID-19, enrolled during active disease.

This chain links TRBV4-1 with TRBJ2-7; possible D gene TRBD2, 5 bases. V was clipped by 0 bases and J by 6 bases, with 12 bases between them. CDR1 is MGHRA, CDR2 YSYEKL, per germline. The CDR3 loop spans 14 amino acids. In DNA form, the CDR3 reads TGCGCCAGCAGCCAAGATACGGGGATCGGCGAGCAGTACTTC. This sequence encodes CASSQDTGIGEQYF.

This sequence joins TRBV6-2 or TRBV6-3 and TRBJ1-2, with 8 positions matching TRBD1. CDR1 is MNHEY, CDR2 SVGEGT, per germline. Unmatched junction bases numbered 10, after V lost 5 bases and J lost 8 bases. CDR3 length: 14 amino acids. This CDR3 is CASSPRQGRRGYTF. The CDR3 coding sequence is TGTGCCAGCAGTCCAAGACAGGGGCGGAGAGGCTACACCTTC.